This T cell receptor beta chain was retrieved from a study of OX40 agonist ivuxolimab in advanced cancers. Method: immunoSEQ multiplex PCR; TCRdb's copy keeps in-frame clones and lacks some. In the table there are 35,000 to 40,000 clones, roughly 86% of which are singletons. V was trimmed by 0 bases and J by 5 bases, leaving 5 bases between them. The germline V gene encodes CDR1 SGHRS and CDR2 YFSETQ. The CDR3 is 13 amino acids. Source: CD4+ or CD8+ T cells sorted from blood, taken in a trial of the OX40 agonist ivuxolimab. This TCR derives from an adult with an advanced solid tumor such as melanoma, head and neck, liver or kidney cancer. The chain uses TRBV5-1 and TRBJ2-2; D is unclear. The CDR3 spells CASSLAGTGELFF. CDR3 bases: TGCGCCAGCAGCTTGGCTGGAACCGGGGAGCTGTTTTTT.